These T cell receptor beta chains were read from a single sample in a study of cytotoxic CD8 clonotypes in ibrutinib-treated CLL. Method: immunoSEQ multiplex PCR; TCRdb's copy keeps in-frame clones and lacks some. The sample consists of some 23,000 clones, about two thirds of them appearing once. Sample: PBMCs, taken at disease progression, from a patient treated with ibrutinib. The origin of the receptors is a human donor with chronic lymphocytic leukemia. Each CDR3 is given with its conserved first and last residue. A D gene is named only where the DNA matches it firmly. Where a row states a size, it is once, few, many or the class of an expanded clone; other rows omit it.

j_call,v_call,clone_size,d_call,cdr3_aa,cdr3_nt
TRBJ1-1,TRBV18,NA,TRBD1,CASSPDRGSTEAFF,TGTGCCAGCTCGCCGGACAGGGGGAGTACTGAAGCTTTCTTT
TRBJ1-2,TRBV6-5,NA,NA,CASSSPGDGYTF,TGTGCCAGCAGTTCCCCCGGGGACGGCTACACCTTC
TRBJ1-5,TRBV6-5,NA,NA,CASSYSKGNQPQHF,TGTGCCAGCAGTTACTCGAAGGGTAATCAGCCCCAGCATTTT
TRBJ2-6,TRBV11-2,NA,TRBD1,CASSLQGAGANVLTF,TGTGCCAGCAGCTTACAGGGGGCTGGGGCCAACGTCCTGACTTTC
TRBJ1-1,TRBV11-2,many,NA,CASSLETNTEAFF,TGTGCCAGCAGCTTAGAGACGAACACTGAAGCTTTCTTT
TRBJ1-2,TRBV10-3,NA,NA,CAISEGAGDYGYTF,TGTGCCATCAGTGAGGGGGCTGGCGACTATGGCTACACCTTC
TRBJ1-2,TRBV6-6,NA,NA,CASSKSGDTNYGYTF,TGTGCCAGCTCCAAATCAGGGGATACTAACTATGGCTACACCTTC
TRBJ1-4,TRBV5-1,few,NA,CASSYRGFNEKLFF,TGCGCCAGCAGCTACCGGGGCTTTAATGAAAAACTGTTTTTT
TRBJ1-4,TRBV27,once,TRBD1,CASSSSTGNGEKLFF,TGTGCCAGCAGTTCGTCGACAGGGAACGGCGAAAAACTGTTTTTT
TRBJ1-6,TRBV6-1,NA,NA,CASTGSPSYNSPLHF,TGTGCCAGCACAGGTTCTCCCTCCTATAATTCACCCCTCCACTTT
TRBJ1-6,TRBV27,NA,NA,CASSLTASSYNSPLHF,TGTGCCAGCAGTTTAACGGCGAGCTCCTATAATTCACCCCTCCACTTT
TRBJ2-7,TRBV6-5,NA,NA,CASSYVGHEQYF,TGTGCCAGCAGTTACGTGGGCCACGAGCAGTACTTC
TRBJ1-5,TRBV15,few,NA,CATSRVPESNQPQHF,TGTGCCACCAGCAGAGTTCCCGAAAGCAATCAGCCCCAGCATTTT
TRBJ1-2,TRBV15,NA,NA,CATSRDEGRNTF,TGTGCCACCAGCAGAGATGAGGGGAGGAACACCTTC
TRBJ2-1,TRBV4-1,few,NA,CASSLSFRQVGEQFF,TGCGCCAGCAGCCTTAGTTTCAGACAGGTCGGGGAGCAGTTCTTC
TRBJ2-7,TRBV6-1,NA,NA,CASSEWWLDGSSYEQYF,TGTGCCAGCAGTGAATGGTGGTTAGACGGTTCTTCCTACGAGCAGTACTTC
TRBJ1-1,TRBV29-1,few,NA,CSVGQEGTEAFF,TGCAGCGTTGGGCAGGAAGGCACTGAAGCTTTCTTT
TRBJ1-1,TRBV29-1,NA,NA,CSVFRVTEAFF,TGCAGCGTTTTCAGGGTAACTGAAGCTTTCTTT
TRBJ1-1,TRBV19,NA,TRBD1,CASSINSGTGFNTEAFF,TGTGCCAGTAGTATAAATAGCGGGACAGGCTTTAACACTGAAGCTTTCTTT
TRBJ1-2,TRBV7-9,few,NA,CASTFGAVANYGYTF,TGTGCCAGCACCTTCGGGGCGGTAGCTAACTATGGCTACACCTTC
TRBJ2-3,TRBV18,NA,NA,CASSPPERPDTQYF,TGTGCCAGCTCACCACCGGAGCGTCCCGATACGCAGTATTTT
TRBJ1-2,TRBV4-1,NA,NA,CASSQVSSALYGYTF,TGCGCCAGCAGCCAAGTATCGTCAGCTCTTTATGGCTACACCTTC
TRBJ1-5,TRBV2,NA,NA,CASSEKRSARQPQHF,TGTGCCAGCAGTGAGAAGAGGAGCGCACGACAGCCCCAGCATTTT
TRBJ2-7,TRBV7-7,NA,TRBD2,CASSPSGGYEQYF,TGTGCCAGCAGCCCGTCGGGGGGTTACGAGCAGTACTTC
TRBJ2-2,TRBV2,few,TRBD1,CASKIGQANTGELFF,TGTGCCAGCAAGATAGGACAGGCGAACACCGGGGAGCTGTTTTTT
TRBJ2-7,TRBV2,NA,NA,CASSGDFSGEQYF,TGTGCCAGCAGTGGGGACTTCTCTGGGGAGCAGTACTTC
TRBJ1-2,TRBV19,NA,NA,CASSHLSTANNYGYTF,TGTGCCAGTAGTCATCTGTCTACAGCAAATAACTATGGCTACACCTTC
TRBJ2-7,TRBV30,once,NA,CAWSTGGAYEQYF,TGTGCCTGGAGTACAGGCGGTGCCTACGAGCAGTACTTC
TRBJ1-4,TRBV6-5,NA,NA,CASSVAGTNEKLFF,TGTGCCAGCAGTGTCGCCGGGACTAATGAAAAACTGTTTTTT
TRBJ2-7,TRBV4-1,large,NA,CASSQDNRDYEQYF,TGCGCCAGCAGCCAAGATAACAGGGACTACGAGCAGTACTTC
TRBJ2-1,TRBV7-3,NA,TRBD2,CASSPRASGAHEQFF,TGTGCCAGCAGCCCAAGGGCTAGCGGGGCACATGAGCAGTTCTTC
TRBJ2-6,TRBV7-8,NA,NA,CASSLIDYSGANVLTF,TGTGCCAGCAGCTTAATAGATTACTCTGGGGCCAACGTCCTGACTTTC
TRBJ2-7,TRBV21-1,NA,NA,CASSPDTGTRNEQYF,TGTGCCAGCAGCCCCGACACCGGGACGAGAAACGAGCAGTACTTC
TRBJ1-5,TRBV5-4,NA,NA,CATSSLGSNQPQHF,TGTGCCACCTCCTCCCTCGGCAGCAATCAGCCCCAGCATTTT
TRBJ1-1,TRBV25-1,few,NA,CASSEFQGRNTEAFF,TGTGCCAGCAGTGAATTCCAGGGACGGAACACTGAAGCTTTCTTT
TRBJ1-3,TRBV19,few,NA,CASSWTAGLDTIYF,TGTGCCAGTAGTTGGACAGCCGGCCTAGACACCATATATTTT
TRBJ1-1,TRBV27,NA,TRBD1,CASSLGQGLNTEAFF,TGTGCCAGCAGTTTAGGACAGGGGTTGAACACTGAAGCTTTCTTT
TRBJ1-5,TRBV19,NA,NA,CASSIVRFNQPQHF,TGTGCCAGTAGTATTGTCAGGTTCAATCAGCCCCAGCATTTT
TRBJ2-1,TRBV9,NA,NA,CASSVDPYNEQFF,TGTGCCAGCAGCGTAGACCCTTACAATGAGCAGTTCTTC
TRBJ1-1,TRBV7-3,NA,NA,CASSPQSSSDTEAFF,TGTGCCAGCAGCCCACAGTCCTCTTCGGACACTGAAGCTTTCTTT
TRBJ1-1,TRBV19,NA,NA,CASSITPGTPGAFF,TGTGCCAGTAGTATTACCCCTGGGACACCTGGAGCTTTCTTT
TRBJ2-7,TRBV7-9,few,TRBD2,CASSPQLAGATYEQYF,TGTGCCAGCAGCCCCCAACTAGCGGGGGCGACCTACGAGCAGTACTTC
TRBJ2-1,TRBV9,NA,TRBD2,CASSVDSGGYNEQFF,TGTGCCAGCAGCGTAGATAGCGGGGGGTACAATGAGCAGTTCTTC
TRBJ2-1,TRBV11-2,NA,NA,CASSLIGAVYNEQFF,TGTGCCAGCAGCTTAATAGGAGCGGTCTACAATGAGCAGTTCTTC
TRBJ2-2,TRBV15,once,NA,CATSSGDHRPPGELFF,TGTGCCACCAGCAGCGGGGACCACAGACCCCCCGGGGAGCTGTTTTTT
TRBJ2-1,TRBV4-1,NA,TRBD2,CASSQERTSGVYEQFF,TGCGCCAGCAGCCAAGAACGGACTAGCGGGGTCTATGAGCAGTTCTTC